These 9 T cell receptor beta chains originate from one sample sequenced in a study of T cells expressing NK-cell markers. TCRdb re-called the 5' RACE reads, yielding one record per CDR3 amino acid sequence without DNA. The data include roughly 280,000 distinct CDR3 sequences; the top ten clones carry approximately 0.42%. Sequencing was done on a sample of blood T cells: a sorted CD56 or NKG2C T cell subset, CD4+ or CD8+ T cells, or bulk PBMC T cells (not recorded which). These receptors were obtained from a man between 18 and 35 years old in good health.

V and J are TRBV12-3 or TRBV12-4 and TRBJ2-7; TCRdb returns TRBD2, unconfirmable since there is no DNA. The CDR3 is 13 amino acids. CDR3 region: CASNLGETYEQYF.

This sequence joins TRBV20-1 and TRBJ1-5; the TCRdb D gene call, TRBD1, has no DNA to confirm it. The germline gives CDR1 DFQATT, CDR2 SNEGSKA (reference sequence). This CDR3 has 15 amino acids. CDR3 residues: CSARDQAGDNQPQHF.

J is TRBJ2-7 and V is TRBV6-5; TCRdb outputs TRBD2, but without DNA this stays unchecked. Germline values: CDR1 MNHEY, CDR2 SVGAGI. The CDR3 is 16 amino acids. The CDR3 sequence: CASSYLVSALTYEQYF.

The genes are TRBV6-1 and TRBJ2-3; TCRdb indicates TRBD2, and absent DNA this call remains unverified. Per germline, CDR1 MNHNS and CDR2 SASEGT. The CDR3 is 13 amino acids. Here the CDR3 reads CASSEEGRDTQYF.

The chain uses TRBV7-9 and TRBJ2-3; the D call from TCRdb, TRBD1, cannot be confirmed without DNA. Germline CDR1 reads SEHNR; CDR2 reads FQNEAQ (reference sequence). The CDR3 loop spans 15 amino acids. The CDR3 region is CASSAGQGFTDTQYF.

CDR3 region: CSVGERRGPGEKLFF. The chain links TRBV29-1 to TRBJ1-4; TCRdb's D call of TRBD1 is untestable without DNA. The CDR3 extends over 15 amino acids. The germline gives CDR1 SQVTM, CDR2 ANQGSEA.

The chain combines TRBV6-5 with TRBJ2-7; checking the TCRdb D call of TRBD1 is not possible without DNA. Germline assignment: CDR1 MNHEY and CDR2 SVGAGI. This CDR3 contains 14 residues. The CDR3 reads CASSPWDRVVEQYF.

The rearrangement uses TRBV25-1 and TRBJ2-5; no DNA is available, so the TRBD2 call from TCRdb remains unchecked. This CDR3 has 17 residues. Germline V gene lookup returns CDR1 MGHDK and CDR2 SYGVNS. CDR3 residues: CASSELLGLAGQETQYF.

The rearrangement uses TRBV29-1 and TRBJ2-7; TCRdb reports TRBD1, a call that lacks DNA to check it against. The CDR3 contains 12 residues. Germline CDR1 SQVTM, CDR2 ANQGSEA. CDR3 region: CSVEGTAYEQYF.